This T cell receptor beta chain was sequenced in a study of blood T cell repertoires in COVID-19. Across the whole study: Acute-phase and convalescent COVID-19 samples originated in the United States, Italy and Spain. In each case, the material was cDNA or gDNA derived from T cells, B-cell-depleted T cells, or PBMCs.

Germline V CDR1 and CDR2: SGHVS, FNYEAQ. There are 14 residues in the CDR3. V lost 5 bases and J lost 2; bases outside the gene matches: 5. In the source study's methods: Reference gene primer amplification gave nucleated cell count estimates. Some clones are missing from TCRdb's copy, which holds only in-frame ones; the method was immunoSEQ multiplex PCR. V, J and clone size were drawn from that table, and D and trimming were deduced from the DNA. The sample carries approximately 94,000 clones, about 84% recorded once. The source is a human donor in a cohort sampled during active COVID-19. Sequenced input: peripheral blood. The chain couples TRBV7-6 to TRBJ2-7; 8 bases agree with TRBD1. CDR3 protein: CASSPRQGTYEQYF. In DNA form, the CDR3 reads TGTGCCAGCAGCCCGCGACAGGGGACCTACGAGCAGTACTTC.